The clone carrying this TCR beta chain was picked up many times. Its antigen is still unknown. Template switching with 5'RACE generated the TCR cDNA and added a universal primer site and UMIs. TCRdb re-called the 5' RACE reads through MiXCR, storing one row per CDR3 protein. This sample yields about 260,000 distinct CDR3 sequences, of which over 3% are seen a single time; over 15% belongs to the top ten. The V and J ends lost 4 bases and 4 bases respectively, with 17 bases between them. Germline loops: CDR1 SGHRS, CDR2 YFSETQ. CDR3 size: 15 residues. This entry is derived from a study of T cells after yellow fever vaccination. Study-level points and caveats: Researchers cautioned that FACS-sorted repertoires could harbor abundant clonotypes contaminating from the bulk population.

The V and J genes are TRBV5-1 and TRBJ2-5, with D unresolved. The material sequenced was PBMCs, taken 15 days after the yellow fever booster vaccination. This receptor was identified in a man aged 18-30 years who received the YFV17D yellow fever vaccine. CDR3 in DNA: TGCGCCAGCAGCGAGCAGTCGGCGCAGCCAGAGACCCAGTACTTC. Amino acid sequence: CASSEQSAQPETQYF.